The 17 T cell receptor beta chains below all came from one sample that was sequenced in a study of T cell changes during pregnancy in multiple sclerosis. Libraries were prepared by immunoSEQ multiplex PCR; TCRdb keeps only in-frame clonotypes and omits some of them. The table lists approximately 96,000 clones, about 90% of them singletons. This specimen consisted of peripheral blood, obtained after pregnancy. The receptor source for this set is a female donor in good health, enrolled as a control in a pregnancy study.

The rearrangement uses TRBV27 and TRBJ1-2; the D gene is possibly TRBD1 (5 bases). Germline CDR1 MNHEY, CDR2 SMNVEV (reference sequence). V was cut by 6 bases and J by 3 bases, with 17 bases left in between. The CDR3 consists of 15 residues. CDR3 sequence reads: CASSNNRFPDYGYTF. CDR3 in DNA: TGTGCCAGCAGCAACAACAGGTTCCCAGACTATGGCTACACCTTC.

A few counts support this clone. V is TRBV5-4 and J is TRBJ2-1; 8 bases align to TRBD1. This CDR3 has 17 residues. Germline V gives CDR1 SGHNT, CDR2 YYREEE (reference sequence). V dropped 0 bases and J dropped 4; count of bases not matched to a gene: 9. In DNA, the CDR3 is TGTGCCAGCAGCTTGGGGGGTACGTGGGACAGGTACAATGAGCAGTTCTTC. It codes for CASSLGGTWDRYNEQFF.

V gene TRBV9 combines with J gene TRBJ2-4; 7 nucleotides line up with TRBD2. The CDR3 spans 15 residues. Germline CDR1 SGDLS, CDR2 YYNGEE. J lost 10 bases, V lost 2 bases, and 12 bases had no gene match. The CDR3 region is CASSVGTTLPRIQYF. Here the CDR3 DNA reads TGTGCCAGCAGCGTGGGGACTACGCTTCCTAGGATTCAGTACTTC.

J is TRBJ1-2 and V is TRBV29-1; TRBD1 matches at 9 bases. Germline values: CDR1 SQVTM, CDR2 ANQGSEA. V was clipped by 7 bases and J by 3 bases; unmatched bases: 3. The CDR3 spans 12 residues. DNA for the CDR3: TGCAGCGGACGGGACAGGGACTATGGCTACACCTTC. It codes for CSGRDRDYGYTF.

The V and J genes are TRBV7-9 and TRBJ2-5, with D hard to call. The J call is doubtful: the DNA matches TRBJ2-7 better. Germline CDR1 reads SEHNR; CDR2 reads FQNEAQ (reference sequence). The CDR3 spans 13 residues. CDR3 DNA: TGTGCCAGCAGCCCAGACGCCAACTACGAGCAGTACTTC. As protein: CASSPDANYEQYF.

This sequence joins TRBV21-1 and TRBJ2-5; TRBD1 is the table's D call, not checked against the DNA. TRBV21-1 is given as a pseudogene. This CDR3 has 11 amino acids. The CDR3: CASRHKETQYF. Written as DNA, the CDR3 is TGTGCCAGCAGACATAAAGAGACCCAGTACTTC.

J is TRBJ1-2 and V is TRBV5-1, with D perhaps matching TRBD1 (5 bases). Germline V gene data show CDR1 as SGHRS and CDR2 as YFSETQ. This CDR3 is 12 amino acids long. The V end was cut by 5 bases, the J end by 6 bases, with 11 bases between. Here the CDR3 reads CASSYQGHGYTF. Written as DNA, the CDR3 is TGCGCCAGCAGTTACCAGGGCCATGGCTACACCTTC.

This CDR3 is CASSPPGQGYQPQHF. Written as DNA, the CDR3 is TGTGCCAGCAGTCCACCGGGACAGGGCTATCAGCCCCAGCATTTT. The rearrangement links TRBV6-1 to TRBJ1-5; TRBD1 matches 9 bases. V lost 5 bases to trimming and J lost 5 bases; unmatched junction nucleotides: 7. CDR1 and CDR2 from the germline V gene are MNHNS and SASEGT. CDR3 length: 15 residues.

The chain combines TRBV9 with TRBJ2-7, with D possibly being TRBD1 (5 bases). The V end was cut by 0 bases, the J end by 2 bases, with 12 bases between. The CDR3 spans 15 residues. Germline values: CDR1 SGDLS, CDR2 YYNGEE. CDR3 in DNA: TGTGCCAGCAGCGTAGACCAGGGCCCCACCTACGAGCAGTACTTC. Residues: CASSVDQGPTYEQYF.

The CDR3 sequence is CASSFRGSRNQPQHF. In DNA, the CDR3 is TGTGCCAGCAGCTTCAGGGGTAGCCGAAATCAGCCCCAGCATTTT. This chain uses TRBV5-6 with TRBJ1-5, with D possibly TRBD1 on 6 matching bases. CDR1 is SGHDT and CDR2 is YYEEEE in the germline V gene. The CDR3 consists of 15 residues. Trimming removed 2 bases at V and 4 bases at J, with 13 bases between.

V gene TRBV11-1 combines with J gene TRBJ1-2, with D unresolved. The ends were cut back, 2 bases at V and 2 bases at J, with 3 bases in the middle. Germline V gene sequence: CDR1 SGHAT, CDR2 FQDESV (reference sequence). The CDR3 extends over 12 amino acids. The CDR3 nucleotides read TGTGCCAGCAGCTTACAGAACTATGGCTACACCTTC. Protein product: CASSLQNYGYTF.

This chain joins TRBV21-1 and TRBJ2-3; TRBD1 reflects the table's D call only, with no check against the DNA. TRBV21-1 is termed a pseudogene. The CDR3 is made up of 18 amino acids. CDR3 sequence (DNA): TGTGCCAGCAGCAATAGTCCTGGACAGGGGTCATTGGCAGATACGCAGTATTTT. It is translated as CASSNSPGQGSLADTQYF.

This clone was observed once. As DNA, the CDR3 is TGTGCCAGCAGGCGAGGGGGCTCCGGGGAGCTGTTTTTT. This codes for CASRRGGSGELFF. The J gene is TRBJ2-2, the V gene TRBV6-1; 7 bases are a match to TRBD1. The V gene end was trimmed by 6 bases and the J gene end by 6 bases; junction bases not matched to a gene: 4. The germline V gene has CDR1 MNHNS and CDR2 SASEGT. CDR3 length: 13 residues.

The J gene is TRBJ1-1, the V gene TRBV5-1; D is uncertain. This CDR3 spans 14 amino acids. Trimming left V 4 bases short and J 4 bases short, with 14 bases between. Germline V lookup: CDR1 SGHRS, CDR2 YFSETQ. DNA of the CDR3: TGCGCCAGCAGCCAGTGGGAGAAGGGCACTGAAGCTTTCTTT. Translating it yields CASSQWEKGTEAFF.

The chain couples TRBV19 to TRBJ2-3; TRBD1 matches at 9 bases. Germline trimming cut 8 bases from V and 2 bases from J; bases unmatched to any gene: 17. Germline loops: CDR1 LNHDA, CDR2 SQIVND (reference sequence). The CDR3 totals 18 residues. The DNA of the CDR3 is TGTGCCAGTGCTTACGGGGCGGGACAGGGAAGATTCACAGATACGCAGTATTTT. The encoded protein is CASAYGAGQGRFTDTQYF.

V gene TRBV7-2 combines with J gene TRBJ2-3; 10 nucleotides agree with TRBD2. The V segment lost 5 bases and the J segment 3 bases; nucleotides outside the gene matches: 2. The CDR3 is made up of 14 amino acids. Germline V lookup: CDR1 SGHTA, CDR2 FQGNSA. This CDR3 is CASSLSGGTDTQYF. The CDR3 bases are TGTGCCAGCAGCCTTAGCGGGGGGACAGATACGCAGTATTTT.

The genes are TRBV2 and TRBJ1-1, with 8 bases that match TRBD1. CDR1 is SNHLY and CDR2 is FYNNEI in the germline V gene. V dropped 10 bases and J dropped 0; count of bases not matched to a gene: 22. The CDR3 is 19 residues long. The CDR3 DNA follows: TGTGCCAATTCCGGGACAGGTTTTGTGTCGGTTTCGATGAACACTGAAGCTTTCTTT. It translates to CANSGTGFVSVSMNTEAFF.